Listed below are T cell receptor beta chains from one sample, sequenced in a study of blood T cell repertoires in COVID-19. This table comes from immunoSEQ multiplex PCR, and its TCRdb copy is limited to in-frame clones, with some not included. The sample shows about 400,000 clones, 80% to 90% of them seen only once. The sequenced material came from PBMCs or T cells enriched from blood (not recorded which). The receptors were sampled from a woman aged 50 to 60 who had recovered from COVID-19. The conserved cysteine and the conserved F or W are not part of the CDR3 here. Each record gives: V gene, D gene, CDR3 protein. A D gene is named only where the DNA matches it firmly.

v_gene: TRBV6-1; d_gene: NA; CDR3aa: ASSDGERVSNQPQH
v_gene: TRBV19; d_gene: TRBD1; CDR3aa: ASRSYQQGLTEAF
v_gene: TRBV6-5; d_gene: NA; CDR3aa: ASSYSWSGNTEAF
v_gene: TRBV6-5; d_gene: NA; CDR3aa: ASSTTPLNTIY
v_gene: TRBV2; d_gene: NA; CDR3aa: ASSEGRFGANVLT
v_gene: TRBV19; d_gene: TRBD1; CDR3aa: ASTPGQGTLRGEKLF
v_gene: TRBV19; d_gene: NA; CDR3aa: ASSMGRRQSGANVLT
v_gene: TRBV18; d_gene: TRBD1; CDR3aa: ASSLRTGANTGELF
v_gene: TRBV9; d_gene: TRBD1; CDR3aa: ASSVAGTALSGNTIY
v_gene: TRBV10-3; d_gene: NA; CDR3aa: AAQDSNYGYT
v_gene: TRBV3-1/TRBV3-2; d_gene: TRBD1; CDR3aa: ASSQWDSSRETQY
v_gene: TRBV2; d_gene: TRBD2; CDR3aa: ASSEPGGGTNIQY
v_gene: TRBV18; d_gene: NA; CDR3aa: ASSTGTLQGNEQF
v_gene: TRBV2; d_gene: TRBD2; CDR3aa: ASGLAGNYEQY
v_gene: TRBV5-4; d_gene: TRBD1; CDR3aa: ASSLWGTGGADTQY
v_gene: TRBV19; d_gene: NA; CDR3aa: ASSIGGGGWNTEAF
v_gene: TRBV6-5; d_gene: NA; CDR3aa: ASGGDYNEQF
v_gene: TRBV5-1; d_gene: TRBD2; CDR3aa: ASSLGLADYEQY
v_gene: TRBV7-8; d_gene: TRBD1; CDR3aa: ASSLYRGGNQPQH
v_gene: TRBV5-5; d_gene: NA; CDR3aa: ASSLAQPGENYGYT
v_gene: TRBV4-3; d_gene: NA; CDR3aa: ASSQARGSYEQY
v_gene: TRBV29-1; d_gene: NA; CDR3aa: SVAGNDQPQH
v_gene: TRBV18; d_gene: TRBD1; CDR3aa: ASSPGQKNEKLF